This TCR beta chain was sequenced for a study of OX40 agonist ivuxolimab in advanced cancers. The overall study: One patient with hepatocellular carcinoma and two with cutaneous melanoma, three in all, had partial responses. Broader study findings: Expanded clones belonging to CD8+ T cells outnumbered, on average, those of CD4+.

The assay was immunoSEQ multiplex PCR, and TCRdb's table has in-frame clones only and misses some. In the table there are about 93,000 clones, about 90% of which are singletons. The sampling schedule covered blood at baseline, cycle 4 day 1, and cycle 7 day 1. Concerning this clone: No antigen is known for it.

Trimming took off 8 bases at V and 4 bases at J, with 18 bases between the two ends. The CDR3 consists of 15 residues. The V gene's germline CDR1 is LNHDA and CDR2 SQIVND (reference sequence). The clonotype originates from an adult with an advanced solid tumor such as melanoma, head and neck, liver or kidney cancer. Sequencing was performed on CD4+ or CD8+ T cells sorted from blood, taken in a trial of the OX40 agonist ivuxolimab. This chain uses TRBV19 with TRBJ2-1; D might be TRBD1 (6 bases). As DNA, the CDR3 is TGTGCCAGTCAGCCAGGGCAGGGGCGATACAATGAGCAGTTCTTC. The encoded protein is CASQPGQGRYNEQFF.